This TCR beta chain was captured by sequencing in a study of cytomegalovirus exposure and HLA in healthy donors. Researchers ran the PCR with 60 Vbeta and 13 Jbeta primers. Sequencing used immunoSEQ multiplex PCR; TCRdb keeps in-frame clones, though not all of them. The data contain around 140,000 clones, 82% of them singletons. The sequenced sample was PBMCs. The clonotype was recovered from a male donor in good health and CMV-seronegative.

The CDR3 sequence: CASSEGGASVSEQYF. The CDR3 bases are TGTGCCAGCAGTGAAGGAGGGGCTAGCGTCAGCGAGCAGTACTTC. The J gene is TRBJ2-7, the V gene TRBV2; D is perhaps TRBD2 (6 bases). The V gene's germline CDR1 is SNHLY and CDR2 FYNNEI. The V end lost 1 base, the J end lost 6 bases, and 16 bases lay between the germline ends. CDR3 size: 15 residues. The full variable domain, its missing parts supplied by reference TRBV2 and TRBJ2-7, is EPEVTQTPSHQVTQMGQEVILRCVPISNHLYFYWYRQILGQKVEFLVSFYNNEISEKSEIFDDQFSVERPDGSNFTLKIRSTKLEDSAMYFCASSEGGASVSEQYFGPGTRLTVT.